One and the same sample provided the 28 T cell receptor beta chains below, sequenced in a study of T cell responses to AZD1222 COVID-19 vaccine. Measured with immunoSEQ multiplex PCR; TCRdb has only the in-frame clones, and not every one. This sample has 150,000 to 170,000 clones, with roughly nine tenths found just once. Sequenced material: peripheral blood, taken on day 0 of MenACWY control vaccination. The receptors stem from an adult in good health.

This sequence joins TRBV25-1 and TRBJ2-5; D is unresolved. Deletions cut 2 bases from V and 2 bases from J, with 9 bases between. Germline assignment: CDR1 MGHDK and CDR2 SYGVNS. The CDR3 has 14 residues. CDR3 region: CASSELDTQETQYF. CDR3 nucleotides: TGTGCCAGCAGTGAACTCGACACTCAAGAGACCCAGTACTTC. Drawing the rest from reference TRBV25-1 and TRBJ2-5, the complete variable domain is EADIYQTPRYLVIGTGKKITLECSQTMGHDKMYWYQQDPGMELHLIHYSYGVNSTEKGDLSSESTVSRIRTEHFPLTLESARPSHTSQYLCASSELDTQETQYFGPGTRLLVL.

The chain joins TRBV6-5 to TRBJ2-1; D unresolved. Germline-derived CDR1 and CDR2 are MNHEY and SVGAGI. CDR3 length: 13 residues. V dropped 11 bases and J dropped 1 base, with 12 bases sitting between them. The CDR3 DNA follows: TGTGCCCTGGCGGCCCCATCCTACAATGAGCAGTTCTTC. It specifies CALAAPSYNEQFF.

This chain links TRBV7-9 with TRBJ1-2; no clear D gene. V was clipped by 3 bases and J by 2 bases, with 7 bases between them. This CDR3 region has 13 residues. Germline V lookup: CDR1 SEHNR, CDR2 FQNEAQ (reference sequence). CDR3 sequence reads: CASSFGDNYGYTF. The CDR3 DNA sequence: TGTGCCAGCAGCTTCGGAGACAACTATGGCTACACCTTC.

The V gene is TRBV3-1 (or the pseudogene TRBV3-2), the J gene TRBJ1-3, with 7 bases fitting TRBD1. Trimming at V came to 4 bases and at J to 4 bases, leaving 4 bases not matched to a gene. The CDR3 spans 14 residues. CDR1 is LGHDT and CDR2 is YNNKEL in the germline V gene (reference sequence). Here the CDR3 reads CASSPGTAGNTIYF. The CDR3 DNA follows: TGTGCCAGCAGCCCTGGGACAGCAGGAAACACCATATATTTT.

This clone occurred a few times. The J gene is TRBJ2-1, the V gene TRBV7-9; D gene unclear. V lost 1 base, J lost 9 bases, and 19 bases lay in between. The germline V gene has CDR1 SEHNR and CDR2 FQNEAQ (reference sequence). There are 16 residues in the CDR3. Here the CDR3 DNA reads TGTGCCAGCAGCTTAGGTTCCAGGCAGGTGCTGGGTGAGCAGTTCTTC. Translated, it gives CASSLGSRQVLGEQFF.

The chain has TRBV2 and TRBJ1-4; 8 bases are shared with TRBD1. Germline CDR1 SNHLY, CDR2 FYNNEI. With 9 bases clipped from V and 8 bases from J, the junction kept 8 bases outside the gene matches. This CDR3 spans 13 amino acids. Here the CDR3 DNA reads TGTGCCAGTCTCCAGGGGGCCGGGGAAAAACTGTTTTTT. Encoded protein: CASLQGAGEKLFF.

This chain connects TRBV28 to TRBJ2-1; 11 positions match TRBD2. V shed 8 bases, J shed 7 bases, and the junction held 10 bases outside the gene matches. This CDR3 has 15 amino acids. Germline V gives CDR1 MDHEN, CDR2 SYDVKM. CDR3 protein: CASPPLAGGLNEQFF. CDR3 sequence (DNA): TGTGCCAGCCCCCCTCTAGCGGGGGGTCTGAATGAGCAGTTCTTC.

The table lists this clone with a count of one. The chain uses TRBV5-1 and TRBJ2-7; D remains unclear. The CDR3 spans 14 residues. V shed 0 bases and J shed 0 bases, with 7 bases lying between them. Germline V gene sequence: CDR1 SGHRS, CDR2 YFSETQ. CDR3 nucleotides: TGCGCCAGCAGCTTGGGATTTAACTCCTACGAGCAGTACGTC. It encodes CASSLGFNSYEQYV.

The J gene is TRBJ1-1, the V gene TRBV11-2; D call uncertain. Trimming removed 1 base from V and 1 base from J, with 7 bases in between. The length of the CDR3 is 14 residues. CDR1 is SGHAT and CDR2 is FQNNGV in the germline V gene. The CDR3 nucleotides are TGTGCCAGCAGCTTAGCCCTAAAGAACACTGAAGCTTTCTTT. The encoded protein is CASSLALKNTEAFF.

The CDR3 loop is CASSQAGTVYSNQPQHF. CDR3 DNA: TGTGCCAGCAGCCAAGCCGGGACGGTGTATAGCAATCAGCCCCAGCATTTT. This chain joins TRBV3-1 (or the pseudogene TRBV3-2) and TRBJ1-5; perhaps TRBD1 as D (5 bases). Trimming pared 1 base from V and 0 bases from J, leaving 13 bases between. Germline lookup yields CDR1 LGHDT and CDR2 YNNKEL (reference sequence). The CDR3 runs to 17 residues.

The rearrangement uses TRBV6-5 and TRBJ2-2; D gene unclear. V lost 0 bases and J lost 13, with 6 bases in between. Per germline, CDR1 MNHEY and CDR2 SVGAGI. This CDR3 contains 11 residues. CDR3 DNA: TGTGCCAGCAGTTACTCGAACGTGCTGTTTTTT. Its protein product is CASSYSNVLFF.

A remark on this clone: This same CDR3 is encoded by further DNA sequences in the sample. V is TRBV5-1 and J is TRBJ2-3, with D possibly being TRBD2 (6 bases). V was cut by 4 bases and J by 1 base, with 10 bases left in between. The germline CDR1 and CDR2 sequences are SGHRS and YFSETQ. This CDR3 contains 14 residues. The CDR3 DNA reads as TGCGCCAGCAGCCTTGGGACTGGCACAGATACGCAGTATTTT. This gives the protein CASSLGTGTDTQYF.

This chain links TRBV2 with TRBJ1-1; TRBD1 is a possible D gene (6 bases). This CDR3 spans 13 amino acids. The ends were cut back, 6 bases at V and 2 bases at J, with 10 bases in the middle. CDR1 SNHLY and CDR2 FYNNEI come from the germline V gene. CDR3 region: CASRRDINTEAFF. The CDR3, as DNA: TGTGCCAGCAGGAGGGACATCAACACTGAAGCTTTCTTT.

This clone showed up just once. The chain employs TRBV6-5 and TRBJ2-1, with D uncertain. Per germline, CDR1 MNHEY and CDR2 SVGAGI. CDR3 length: 14 amino acids. V was shortened by 0 bases and J by 4 bases, with 7 bases between the two germline ends. Written as DNA, the CDR3 is TGTGCCAGCAGTTACTCGGAAGGTTACAATGAGCAGTTCTTC. This sequence encodes CASSYSEGYNEQFF.

V usage is TRBV24-1 and J usage is TRBJ2-1, with D tentatively TRBD2 (5 bases). The CDR3 length is 16 residues. Germline V gene sequence: CDR1 KGHDR, CDR2 SFDVKD. V dropped 0 bases and J dropped 0 bases, with 8 bases sitting between them. The DNA of the CDR3 is TGTGCCACCAGTGATTTGTCTGGGAGCTCCTACAATGAGCAGTTCTTC. This codes for CATSDLSGSSYNEQFF.

This chain joins TRBV6-5 and TRBJ1-2; maybe TRBD1 (5 bases). With 0 bases removed from V and 3 bases from J, the gap between germline ends came to 14 bases. CDR3 length: 16 residues. Germline CDR1 and CDR2: MNHEY and SVGAGI. The CDR3 DNA follows: TGTGCCAGCAGTTACTCGAACCCGGGACTCGACTATGGCTACACCTTC. The encoded protein is CASSYSNPGLDYGYTF.

This clone came up a few times. This sample includes further DNA sequences coding for the same CDR3. V is TRBV6-5 and J is TRBJ2-5; D is perhaps TRBD1 (6 bases). The CDR3 covers 13 residues. Between the trimmed V and J ends, which lost 6 bases and 4 bases, there was a span of 12 bases. In germline, CDR1 is MNHEY, CDR2 SVGAGI. CDR3 coding DNA: TGTGCCAGCAGGTACAGGGTAGGAGAGACCCAGTACTTC. This translates into CASRYRVGETQYF.

The rearrangement joins TRBV19 to TRBJ2-2; 7 bases agree with TRBD1. The germline gives CDR1 LNHDA, CDR2 SQIVND (reference sequence). The CDR3 is made up of 14 amino acids. The junction had 8 bases not matched to a gene; V was cut back by 9 bases and J by 4 bases. The CDR3, as DNA: TGTGCCAGCATGACAGGGAAATTCACCGGGGAGCTGTTTTTT. Residues: CASMTGKFTGELFF.

J is TRBJ1-2 and V is TRBV28; 7 bases map to TRBD1. This CDR3 has 17 residues. Losses at the gene ends were 5 bases for V and 4 bases for J; bases not matched to a gene: 16. The germline V gene has CDR1 MDHEN and CDR2 SYDVKM. The CDR3: CASSDPRVSGQAYGYTF. The CDR3 coding sequence is TGTGCCAGCAGTGACCCAAGAGTGAGTGGACAGGCCTATGGCTACACCTTC.

This chain joins TRBV18 and TRBJ2-7; D ambiguous. The CDR3 loop spans 11 amino acids. V was cut by 4 bases and J by 5 bases, with 6 bases left in between. The V gene's germline CDR1 is KGHSH and CDR2 LQKENI. The CDR3 sequence: CASSRSDEQYV. The CDR3 bases are TGTGCCAGCTCACGCTCGGACGAGCAGTACGTC.

The chain recombines TRBV27 with TRBJ2-3; TRBD1 matches at 9 bases. Germline CDR1 and CDR2: MNHEY and SMNVEV (reference sequence). Unmatched junction bases numbered 10, after V lost 4 bases and J lost 2 bases. The CDR3 is made up of 17 amino acids. The CDR3 is CASSYHRGRRDTDTQYF. The CDR3 DNA is TGTGCCAGCAGTTACCACAGGGGGCGGAGGGACACAGATACGCAGTATTTT.

V is TRBV19 and J is TRBJ2-5, with TRBD2 matching over 7 bases. With 5 bases clipped from V and 4 bases from J, the junction kept 7 bases outside the gene matches. Germline CDR1 is LNHDA and CDR2 is SQIVND (reference sequence). The CDR3 extends over 14 amino acids. CDR3 residues: CASSARGVSETQYF. In DNA, the CDR3 is TGTGCCAGTAGTGCACGGGGGGTGTCAGAGACCCAGTACTTC.

Here the CDR3 DNA reads TGTGCCAGCAGTGTGTCAGCCTCTGGAAACACCATATATTTT. It specifies CASSVSASGNTIYF. The rearrangement joins TRBV2 to TRBJ1-3; no reliable D call. In germline, CDR1 is SNHLY, CDR2 FYNNEI. The CDR3 runs to 14 residues. V was cut by 4 bases and J by 0 bases, with 7 bases left in between. The variable domain in full, completed from reference TRBV2 and TRBJ1-3, reads EPEVTQTPSHQVTQMGQEVILRCVPISNHLYFYWYRQILGQKVEFLVSFYNNEISEKSEIFDDQFSVERPDGSNFTLKIRSTKLEDSAMYFCASSVSASGNTIYFGEGSWLTVV.

The chain joins TRBV19 to TRBJ1-6, with a possible D match to TRBD1 (6 bases). The V end was cut by 3 bases, the J end by 9 bases, with 15 bases between. CDR1 and CDR2 from the germline V gene are LNHDA and SQIVND (reference sequence). The CDR3 loop spans 15 amino acids. Here the CDR3 reads CASSITSQTGSPLHF. CDR3 in DNA: TGTGCCAGTAGTATCACTTCACAGACAGGTTCACCCCTCCACTTT.

The chain recombines TRBV2 with TRBJ1-5; perhaps TRBD1 as D (5 bases). V was trimmed by 4 bases and J by 5 bases, leaving 12 bases between them. This CDR3 region has 14 residues. CDR1 and CDR2 (germline): SNHLY, FYNNEI. The CDR3, as DNA: TGTGCCAGCAGTGGGGGGGGGAGATATCAGCCCCAGCATTTT. Its translation: CASSGGGRYQPQHF.

The chain links TRBV6-5 to TRBJ2-7, with D tentatively TRBD1 or TRBD2 (5 bases each). Germline values: CDR1 MNHEY, CDR2 SVGAGI. The V gene lost 8 bases and the J gene lost 4 bases, with 15 bases spanning the gap. CDR3 length equals 13 residues. CDR3 nucleotides: TGTGCCAGCGGCCCCGGGACCGCATACGAGCAGTACGTC. This translates into CASGPGTAYEQYV.

This clone occurred a few times. The sample has other DNA sequences that encode this CDR3 too. The chain combines TRBV3-1 (or the pseudogene TRBV3-2) with TRBJ2-7; 7 bases map to TRBD2. The V segment lost 1 base and the J segment 0 bases; nucleotides outside the gene matches: 3. Germline V gene sequence: CDR1 LGHDT, CDR2 YNNKEL (reference sequence). CDR3 size: 15 residues. CDR3 region: CASSQGLADSYEQYF. CDR3 nucleotides: TGTGCCAGCAGCCAAGGGCTAGCGGACTCCTACGAGCAGTACTTC.

J is TRBJ1-1 and V is TRBV2; D unclear. Deletions cut 6 bases from V and 1 base from J, with 12 bases between. The V gene's germline CDR1 is SNHLY and CDR2 FYNNEI. There are 14 residues in the CDR3. CDR3 bases: TGTGCCAGCAGCGCAGGCATCCCGAACACTGAAGCTTTCTTT. It translates to CASSAGIPNTEAFF.